The clone carrying this T cell receptor beta chain was seen ten or more times. The antigen is not known. These data come from a study of regulatory T cells in long-lasting Graves disease. Whole-study results and caveats: For persistent Graves' patients, TCR diversity was lower than for newly diagnosed ones.

Time point given: newly diagnosed GD, antithyroid drugs for less than 3 months. PBMCs provided the RNA from which the TCR library was made. Investigators report Graves' disease was diagnosed under American Thyroid Association guidelines. Trimming cost V 0 bases and J 8 bases; bases outside gene matches: 6. The CDR3 contains 14 residues. CDR1 SGDLS and CDR2 YYNGEE come from the germline V gene. Building the TCR beta libraries relied on iRepertoire HTBI primers, and CDR3 regions underwent Arm-PCR. TCRdb reprocessed the multiplex PCR reads via MiXCR and lists one record per CDR3 protein. The sample contains about 530,000 distinct CDR3 sequences, approximately 16% of which appear only once. This sample also belongs to another study, concerning T cells in Graves' hyperthyroidism and ophthalmopathy. This second study says: Across 18 months, stable Graves' hyperthyroidism was marked by no progression to ophthalmopathy. A set of HTBI primers served as the primers for a first-round RT-PCR of the TCR CDR3.

The chain has TRBV9 and TRBJ1-2, with 8 bases lining up with TRBD1. The specimen comprised peripheral blood mononuclear cells (PBMCs), sampled at new diagnosis, from a patient treated with antithyroid drugs. The receptor was isolated from a woman aged 40-60 years with Graves disease. The CDR3 here is CASSVDGQGEGYTF. The CDR3 DNA is TGTGCCAGCAGCGTAGACGGACAGGGCGAAGGCTACACCTTC.